The present TCR beta chain was sequenced within a study of shared clonotypes between healthy human individuals. Whole-study findings and limits: Naive subsets usually exceeded memory subsets in estimated richness.

Naive CD8 cells, CD45RO-negative and positively selected for CCR7, excluded terminally differentiated effector memory CD45RA+ cells. Concerning this clone itself: Its antigen is not known.

For each subset, genomic DNA was distributed in equal portions over several immunoSEQ plates. Original handling: Owing to the provision of junction-only sequences devoid of quality scores by immunoSEQ, filtering differed. The table came from immunoSEQ multiplex PCR; TCRdb's copy has only in-frame clones and leaves some out. That table gives V, J and clone size, and the DNA gave D and trimming. The table has 550,000 to 750,000 clones, roughly 95% seen once. This CDR3 contains 14 residues. Per the germline V gene, CDR1 is SNHLY and CDR2 is FYNNEI. With V trimmed by 4 bases and J by 3 bases, 3 bases remained unmatched.

Source material: naive CD8+ T cells sorted from blood. The rearrangement uses TRBV2 and TRBJ2-1; 7 nucleotides match TRBD2. The sequence was obtained from a woman younger than 45 in good health. In nucleotides, the CDR3 is TGTGCCAGCAGTGGGCGGGAGTTCTACAATGAGCAGTTCTTC. As protein: CASSGREFYNEQFF.